One and the same sample provided the 10 T cell receptor beta chains below, sequenced in a study of response to subunit inactivated influenza vaccine. TCRdb re-derived calls from the RT-PCR reads in MiXCR, one entry per CDR3 protein. This sample has about 500,000 distinct CDR3 sequences, with approximately 16% found just once. The material sequenced was CD4+ T cells sorted from PBMCs, taken less than 30 months after vaccination. The origin of the receptors is a man aged 45-69 years who received an inactivated influenza vaccine.

Ten or more counts support this clonotype. This rearrangement joins TRBV5-1 to TRBJ2-7; D possibly uses TRBD1 or TRBD2 (6 bases each). The V gene's germline CDR1 is SGHRS and CDR2 YFSETQ. This CDR3 is built from 16 residues. V lost 2 bases and J lost 5, with 20 bases in between. The CDR3 nucleotides read TGCGCCAGCAGCTTTTACGGGCGGGACACAGGACACGAGCAGTACTTC. Encoded protein: CASSFYGRDTGHEQYF. The variable domain in full, with the rest retrieved from reference TRBV5-1 and TRBJ2-7, is KAGVTQTPRYLIKTRGQQVTLSCSPISGHRSVSWYQQTPGQGLQFLFEYFSETQRNKGNFPGRFSGRQFSNSRSEMNVSTLELGDSALYLCASSFYGRDTGHEQYFGPGTRLTVT.

The rearrangement links TRBV20-1 to TRBJ1-5; unclear D gene. The germline V gene encodes CDR1 DFQATT and CDR2 SNEGSKA (reference sequence). V dropped 4 bases and J dropped 7 bases, with 11 bases sitting between them. The CDR3 is 12 residues long. DNA of the CDR3: TGCAGTGCTACACGGTCTGGACAGCCCCAGCATTTT. The encoded protein is CSATRSGQPQHF.

This clonotype was recorded at least ten times. The chain couples TRBV21-1 to TRBJ2-7; the D call of TRBD2 is as the table states it, not checked on the DNA. TRBV21-1 is tagged as a pseudogene. The CDR3 has 15 residues. The CDR3 DNA is TGTGCCAGCAGCAACACTAGCGGGAAGACCTACGAGCAGTACTTC. It yields the protein CASSNTSGKTYEQYF.

This clonotype was detected a few times. The rearrangement joins TRBV2 to TRBJ2-5; D gene unclear. V lost 7 bases and J 1 base, leaving 10 bases between the germline ends. The CDR3 is 13 amino acids. In germline, CDR1 is SNHLY, CDR2 FYNNEI. Written as DNA, the CDR3 is TGTGCCAGCAATAGAGACCCCCAAGAGACCCAGTACTTC. Its translation is CASNRDPQETQYF. Full variable domain (outside the CDR3, taken from reference TRBV2 and TRBJ2-5): EPEVTQTPSHQVTQMGQEVILRCVPISNHLYFYWYRQILGQKVEFLVSFYNNEISEKSEIFDDQFSVERPDGSNFTLKIRSTKLEDSAMYFCASNRDPQETQYFGPGTRLLVL.

The V and J genes are TRBV20-1 and TRBJ1-5, with D possibly being TRBD1 (5 bases). The V end lost 0 bases, the J end lost 4 bases, and 13 bases lay between the germline ends. The CDR3 is made up of 15 amino acids. Looked up from germline, CDR1 is DFQATT and CDR2 is SNEGSKA (reference sequence). The CDR3 DNA is TGCAGTGCTAGAGATGGTACCGGGGGTAATCAGCCCCAGCATTTT. Translation: CSARDGTGGNQPQHF.

The chain links TRBV12-3 or TRBV12-4 to TRBJ2-3; either TRBD1 or TRBD2 may fit D (5 bases each). Trimming removed 3 bases at V and 5 bases at J, with 15 bases between. The CDR3 contains 15 residues. In DNA, the CDR3 is TGTGCCAGCAGTTTGGGGACCTTTTGGGGAGATACGCAGTATTTT. Its translation: CASSLGTFWGDTQYF.

This clonotype showed up just a few times. This rearrangement joins TRBV28 to TRBJ2-1; D remains unclear. Germline lookup yields CDR1 MDHEN and CDR2 SYDVKM. This CDR3 is 13 amino acids long. V was shortened by 5 bases and J by 7 bases, with 12 bases between the two germline ends. The CDR3 DNA follows: TGTGCCAGCAGTCAAGGTGGTGAGAATGAGCAGTTCTTC. This translates into CASSQGGENEQFF. The full variable domain, with the rest looked up from reference TRBV28 and TRBJ2-1, is DVKVTQSSRYLVKRTGEKVFLECVQDMDHENMFWYRQDPGLGLRLIYFSYDVKMKEKGDIPEGYSVSREKKERFSLILESASTNQTSMYLCASSQGGENEQFFGPGTRLTVL.

Comment on this clonotype: A clone one base away is much larger, so this may be a read error. The chain combines TRBV29-1 with TRBJ2-1; 9 nucleotides match TRBD2. V was pared by 6 bases and J by 1 base, with 13 bases of the junction left unmatched. The CDR3 sequence is 17 residues long. Germline lookup yields CDR1 SQVTM and CDR2 ANQGSEA. As DNA, the CDR3 is TGCAGCGTATACGGACCAGCGGGAGGACTATCCTACAATGAGCAGTTCTTC. Protein product: CSVYGPAGGLSYNEQFF.

This clonotype was seen many times. The chain uses TRBV5-1 and TRBJ2-7, with TRBD1 as a possible D gene (5 bases). The CDR3 totals 14 residues. The V gene lost 1 base and the J gene lost 5 bases, with 13 bases spanning the gap. Germline V gene lookup returns CDR1 SGHRS and CDR2 YFSETQ. CDR3 coding DNA: TGCGCCAGCAGCTTGCCAGGGTCAGTCCACGAGCAGTACTTC. Translated, it gives CASSLPGSVHEQYF.

This rearrangement joins TRBV5-1 to TRBJ2-3; no definite D call. The germline V gene has CDR1 SGHRS and CDR2 YFSETQ. The CDR3 contains 14 residues. Between the trimmed V and J ends, which lost 6 bases and 5 bases, there was a span of 16 bases. CDR3 coding DNA: TGCGCCAGCAAAATAGCACGCAAGGAAGATACGCAGTATTTT. Translation gives CASKIARKEDTQYF.